This T cell receptor (beta chain) emerged from a study of cytomegalovirus exposure and HLA in healthy donors. The PCR was carried out with 60 Vbeta primers and 13 Jbeta primers. TCRdb keeps only in-frame clones here, not all; method: immunoSEQ multiplex PCR. There are about 130,000 clones in the sample; less than 80% occur only once, and around 4% lies in the top ten. This clone occurred once. Germline V CDR1 and CDR2: SGHTA, FQGTGA. The CDR3 is made up of 15 amino acids. V gave up 5 bases and J gave up 5 bases, with 15 bases separating them. The specimen was PBMCs. This rearrangement joins TRBV7-3 to TRBJ2-2; weak D call: TRBD1 (6 bases). The sequence derives from a man in his thirties or forties in good health and CMV-seronegative. CDR3 coding DNA: TGTGCCAGCAGCCTACTTGGGGGCGGAACCGGGGAGCTGTTTTTT. Protein sequence: CASSLLGGGTGELFF.